Many counts were recorded for the clone carrying this T cell receptor (beta chain). As yet, its antigen is unknown. This record comes from a study of T cells in Graves' hyperthyroidism and ophthalmopathy. Study in general: Peripheral blood sampling occurred at initial diagnosis, before any treatment. General study results and limits: Ophthalmopathy and stable hyperthyroidism were told apart by a 13 V-J model.

Amplified TCR beta CDR3 regions derived from RNA transcripts. The HTBI primer set was used in a first-round RT-PCR of the TCR CDR3. TCRdb passed the multiplex PCR reads through MiXCR, listing each CDR3 protein once. This table holds 400,000 to 500,000 distinct CDR3 sequences, around 15% found once. Sample: blood. This TCR was sampled from a young woman with Graves' hyperthyroidism.

In DNA form, the CDR3 reads TGTGCCAGCAGTGGTGACAGGGGTCCGGTCAATGAGCAGTTCTTC. Its translation: CASSGDRGPVNEQFF. This chain uses TRBV2 with TRBJ2-1; TRBD1 matches 8 bases. The trim removed 4 bases at V and 6 bases at J, leaving 8 bases unmatched. The CDR3 extends over 15 amino acids. Germline V gene data show CDR1 as SNHLY and CDR2 as FYNNEI.